This T cell receptor (beta chain) is from a study of blood T cell repertoires in COVID-19. Only in-frame clones appear in the TCRdb table, and some are missing; sequencing was by immunoSEQ multiplex PCR. There are 100,000 to 140,000 clones in the sample; roughly 90% occur only once, and roughly 4.9% lies in the top ten. This CDR3 region has 14 residues. Germline-derived CDR1 and CDR2 are MNHEY and SVGAGI. Trimming removed 0 bases at V and 6 bases at J, with 9 bases between. This chain links TRBV6-5 with TRBJ1-3; D not resolved. Specimen: peripheral blood. The TCR originated in a middle-aged man with active or convalescent COVID-19. CDR3 in amino acids: CASSYSQTENTIYF. The CDR3 DNA reads as TGTGCCAGCAGTTACTCACAGACGGAAAACACCATATATTTT.